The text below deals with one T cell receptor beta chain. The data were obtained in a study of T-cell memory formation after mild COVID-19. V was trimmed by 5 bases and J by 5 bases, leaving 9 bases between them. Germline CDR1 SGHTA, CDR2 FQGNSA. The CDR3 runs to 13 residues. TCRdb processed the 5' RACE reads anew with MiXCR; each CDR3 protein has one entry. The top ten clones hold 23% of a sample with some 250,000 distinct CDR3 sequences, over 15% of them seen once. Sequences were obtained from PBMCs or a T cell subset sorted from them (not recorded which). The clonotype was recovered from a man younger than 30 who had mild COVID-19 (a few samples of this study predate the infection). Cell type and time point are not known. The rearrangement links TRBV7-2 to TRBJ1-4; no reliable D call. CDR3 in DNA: TGTGCCAGCAGCCTGAAATGGAATGAAAAACTGTTTTTT. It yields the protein CASSLKWNEKLFF.